The rows below give T cell receptor beta chains drawn from one sample of a study of blood T cell repertoires in COVID-19. Profiled with immunoSEQ multiplex PCR; TCRdb holds only in-frame clones, not every one. The top ten clones hold around 2.2% of a sample with around 290,000 clones, approximately 91% of them seen once. The sequencing sample was made of peripheral blood. The receptors were gathered from a woman aged 25 to 39 with COVID-19, enrolled during active disease. Both conserved end residues are part of each CDR3. The order of the fields is D gene, J gene, clone size, V gene, CDR3 protein, CDR3 DNA. The D gene is left open where the match is weak. Some rows mark clone size as missing; the rest say once, few, many or name a class of expanded clone.

d_call: NA; j_call: TRBJ1-4; clone_size: few; v_call: TRBV6-1; cdr3_aa: CASSERQAYNEKLFF; cdr3_nt: TGTGCCAGCAGTGAACGGCAGGCATATAATGAAAAACTGTTTTTT
d_call: NA; j_call: TRBJ2-2; clone_size: NA; v_call: TRBV10-1; cdr3_aa: CASRPDSGTGELFF; cdr3_nt: TGCGCCAGCAGGCCGGATTCAGGGACCGGGGAGCTGTTTTTT
d_call: TRBD1; j_call: TRBJ2-7; clone_size: NA; v_call: TRBV27; cdr3_aa: CASSLGTGGTYEQYF; cdr3_nt: TGTGCCAGCAGTTTAGGGACAGGGGGGACCTACGAGCAGTACTTC
d_call: TRBD1; j_call: TRBJ1-1; clone_size: NA; v_call: TRBV18; cdr3_aa: CASSPGTGGDAEAFF; cdr3_nt: TGTGCCAGCTCACCAGGGACAGGGGGGGACGCTGAAGCTTTCTTT
d_call: NA; j_call: TRBJ2-7; clone_size: NA; v_call: TRBV3-1/TRBV3-2; cdr3_aa: CASSPRNGGEQYF; cdr3_nt: TGTGCCAGCAGCCCACGAAACGGGGGCGAGCAGTACTTC
d_call: TRBD2; j_call: TRBJ2-2; clone_size: NA; v_call: TRBV10-3; cdr3_aa: CAISLTSGSAAGELFF; cdr3_nt: TGTGCCATCAGCCTGACTAGCGGGAGTGCCGCCGGGGAGCTGTTTTTT
d_call: NA; j_call: TRBJ1-2; clone_size: NA; v_call: TRBV28; cdr3_aa: CATESPWVAGSIGYGYTF; cdr3_nt: TGTGCCACAGAGTCCCCGTGGGTGGCAGGGTCAATAGGGTATGGCTACACCTTC
d_call: NA; j_call: TRBJ1-1; clone_size: NA; v_call: TRBV29-1; cdr3_aa: CSVAGLNTEAFF; cdr3_nt: TGCAGCGTTGCAGGGCTGAACACTGAAGCTTTCTTT
d_call: NA; j_call: TRBJ2-1; clone_size: NA; v_call: TRBV7-6; cdr3_aa: CASSGSSYNEQFF; cdr3_nt: TGTGCCAGCTCCGGGAGCTCCTACAATGAGCAGTTCTTC
d_call: TRBD1; j_call: TRBJ1-6; clone_size: NA; v_call: TRBV28; cdr3_aa: CASSPGTDNSPLHF; cdr3_nt: TGTGCCAGCAGTCCCGGGACAGATAATTCACCCCTCCACTTT
d_call: NA; j_call: TRBJ1-1; clone_size: NA; v_call: TRBV12-3/TRBV12-4; cdr3_aa: CASRGVTEAFF; cdr3_nt: TGTGCCAGCAGAGGGGTCACTGAAGCTTTCTTT
d_call: TRBD1; j_call: TRBJ2-5; clone_size: NA; v_call: TRBV11-2; cdr3_aa: CASSSRQGQETQYF; cdr3_nt: TGTGCCAGCAGCTCTCGACAGGGCCAAGAGACCCAGTACTTC
d_call: NA; j_call: TRBJ2-7; clone_size: NA; v_call: TRBV4-1; cdr3_aa: CASSREDRPTYEQYF; cdr3_nt: TGCGCCAGCAGCCGGGAGGACAGGCCGACCTACGAGCAGTACTTC
d_call: NA; j_call: TRBJ2-1; clone_size: NA; v_call: TRBV19; cdr3_aa: CASSIERHRIIYNEQFF; cdr3_nt: TGTGCCAGTAGTATCGAGCGCCATCGTATCATCTACAATGAGCAGTTCTTC
d_call: TRBD1; j_call: TRBJ1-4; clone_size: NA; v_call: TRBV6-5; cdr3_aa: CASRTGGTNEKLFF; cdr3_nt: TGTGCCAGCAGGACAGGGGGCACTAATGAAAAACTGTTTTTT
d_call: TRBD1; j_call: TRBJ1-5; clone_size: NA; v_call: TRBV30; cdr3_aa: CAWSVTGVYSQPQHF; cdr3_nt: TGTGCCTGGAGTGTTACAGGGGTCTATTCTCAGCCCCAGCATTTT
d_call: TRBD2; j_call: TRBJ2-5; clone_size: NA; v_call: TRBV19; cdr3_aa: CASSPKREQETQYF; cdr3_nt: TGTGCCAGTAGCCCCAAGCGGGAACAAGAGACCCAGTACTTC
d_call: NA; j_call: TRBJ1-1; clone_size: NA; v_call: TRBV11-2; cdr3_aa: CASSLVPGNEAFF; cdr3_nt: TGTGCCAGCAGCTTAGTTCCAGGGAATGAAGCTTTCTTT
d_call: TRBD2; j_call: TRBJ2-5; clone_size: NA; v_call: TRBV5-4; cdr3_aa: CASSSGGEGKTQYF; cdr3_nt: TGTGCCAGCAGTAGCGGAGGGGAGGGAAAGACCCAGTACTTC
d_call: TRBD2; j_call: TRBJ2-2; clone_size: NA; v_call: TRBV7-6; cdr3_aa: CASRGYGGRSGELFF; cdr3_nt: TGTGCCAGCAGAGGCTATGGCGGGAGGTCCGGGGAGCTGTTTTTT
d_call: TRBD1; j_call: TRBJ1-2; clone_size: NA; v_call: TRBV6-6; cdr3_aa: CASSYSDRTGGYTF; cdr3_nt: TGTGCCAGCAGTTACTCGGACAGGACGGGCGGCTACACCTTC
d_call: TRBD1; j_call: TRBJ2-2; clone_size: NA; v_call: TRBV5-6; cdr3_aa: CASSIGQGSRELFF; cdr3_nt: TGTGCCAGCAGCATAGGACAGGGTAGTCGGGAGCTGTTTTTT
d_call: NA; j_call: TRBJ1-4; clone_size: NA; v_call: TRBV2; cdr3_aa: CASSEASRGDEKLFF; cdr3_nt: TGTGCCAGCAGTGAAGCTAGCAGGGGCGATGAAAAACTGTTTTTT
d_call: TRBD1; j_call: TRBJ1-2; clone_size: NA; v_call: TRBV6-2/TRBV6-3; cdr3_aa: CASSQGAGYTF; cdr3_nt: TGTGCCAGCAGTCAGGGGGCTGGCTACACCTTC
d_call: NA; j_call: TRBJ2-2; clone_size: NA; v_call: TRBV10-3; cdr3_aa: CAISESGRTNTGELFF; cdr3_nt: TGTGCCATCAGTGAGTCAGGCAGGACGAACACCGGGGAGCTGTTTTTT
d_call: NA; j_call: TRBJ2-1; clone_size: NA; v_call: TRBV27; cdr3_aa: CASSLDTSSYNEQFF; cdr3_nt: TGTGCCAGCAGTTTGGACACGAGCTCCTACAATGAGCAGTTCTTC
d_call: NA; j_call: TRBJ2-7; clone_size: NA; v_call: TRBV9; cdr3_aa: CASSTGPSTYEQYF; cdr3_nt: TGTGCCAGCAGCACAGGGCCGAGTACCTACGAGCAGTACTTC
d_call: NA; j_call: TRBJ2-7; clone_size: NA; v_call: TRBV12-3/TRBV12-4; cdr3_aa: CASSFSLAYEQYF; cdr3_nt: TGTGCCAGCAGTTTTTCTCTCGCCTACGAGCAGTACTTC
d_call: TRBD1; j_call: TRBJ2-1; clone_size: NA; v_call: TRBV13; cdr3_aa: CASKRQGATGNEQFF; cdr3_nt: TGTGCCAGCAAGAGACAGGGGGCGACTGGGAATGAGCAGTTCTTC
d_call: NA; j_call: TRBJ2-6; clone_size: once; v_call: TRBV28; cdr3_aa: CAIKTGSSGANVLTF; cdr3_nt: TGTGCCATAAAGACCGGGAGCTCTGGGGCCAACGTCCTGACTTTC
d_call: TRBD2; j_call: TRBJ2-2; clone_size: NA; v_call: TRBV28; cdr3_aa: CASSFREGNTGELFF; cdr3_nt: TGTGCCAGCAGTTTCCGGGAGGGTAACACCGGGGAGCTGTTTTTT
d_call: NA; j_call: TRBJ1-3; clone_size: NA; v_call: TRBV19; cdr3_aa: CASSPLTVTSSGNTIYF; cdr3_nt: TGTGCCAGTAGTCCCTTGACAGTGACTTCCTCTGGAAACACCATATATTTT
d_call: NA; j_call: TRBJ1-5; clone_size: NA; v_call: TRBV27; cdr3_aa: CASSLVAYSNQPQHF; cdr3_nt: TGTGCCAGCAGTTTGGTGGCATATAGCAATCAGCCCCAGCATTTT